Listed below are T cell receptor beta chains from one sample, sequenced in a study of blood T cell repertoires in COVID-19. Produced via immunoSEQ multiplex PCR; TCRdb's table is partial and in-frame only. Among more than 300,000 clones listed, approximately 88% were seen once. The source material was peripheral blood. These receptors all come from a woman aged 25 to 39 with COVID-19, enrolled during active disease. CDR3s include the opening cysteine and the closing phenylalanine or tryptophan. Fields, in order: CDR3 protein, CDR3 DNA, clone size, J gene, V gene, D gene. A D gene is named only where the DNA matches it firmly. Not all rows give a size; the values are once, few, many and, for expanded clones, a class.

CASSDDRREAFF | TGTGCCAGCAGTGATGACAGGAGAGAAGCTTTCTTT | . | TRBJ1-1 | TRBV2 | .
CASRRGTDNEKLFF | TGTGCCAGCAGACGCGGGACGGATAATGAAAAACTGTTTTTT | . | TRBJ1-4 | TRBV27 | .
CASSWAGVNTEAFF | TGTGCCAGCAGCTGGGCCGGGGTGAACACTGAAGCTTTCTTT | . | TRBJ1-1 | TRBV7-9 | .
CASSYSRQSHYGYTF | TGTGCCAGCAGTTACTCGAGACAGAGTCACTATGGCTACACCTTC | few | TRBJ1-2 | TRBV6-5 | .
CASSSRLLGNTEAFF | TGTGCCAGCAGCTCGCGACTCCTGGGGAACACTGAAGCTTTCTTT | . | TRBJ1-1 | TRBV11-3 | .
CASSPRLRSDEQYF | TGTGCCAGCAGCCCCAGACTCCGGAGCGACGAGCAGTACTTC | . | TRBJ2-7 | TRBV9 | .
CASSPSLAKNIQYF | TGTGCCAGTTCCCCCTCGTTAGCCAAAAACATTCAGTACTTC | . | TRBJ2-4 | TRBV6-5 | .
CASSSLAGGTISTDTQYF | TGTGCCAGCAGCTCACTAGCGGGGGGGACCATTAGCACAGATACGCAGTATTTT | . | TRBJ2-3 | TRBV11-2 | TRBD2
CASSLQQNSRTDTQYF | TGTGCCAGCAGCCTACAGCAGAACTCCCGCACAGATACGCAGTATTTT | . | TRBJ2-3 | TRBV14 | .
CASGFGENIQYF | TGTGCTAGTGGTTTTGGTGAGAACATTCAGTACTTC | . | TRBJ2-4 | TRBV12-5 | .
CASSSWSGTEAFF | TGTGCCAGCAGTTCCTGGTCGGGCACTGAAGCTTTCTTT | . | TRBJ1-1 | TRBV12-3/TRBV12-4 | .
CASSSSWHGYTF | TGTGCCAGTAGTTCGTCCTGGCATGGCTACACCTTC | few | TRBJ1-2 | TRBV19 | .
CASRMREGNQPQHF | TGTGCCTCGCGAATGAGGGAAGGTAATCAGCCCCAGCATTTT | . | TRBJ1-5 | TRBV2 | .
CASSFPGFSGANVLTF | TGTGCCAGCAGCTTTCCCGGGTTCTCTGGGGCCAACGTCCTGACTTTC | . | TRBJ2-6 | TRBV5-6 | .
CASSSTGTGAGYTF | TGTGCCAGCAGCTCAACCGGGACAGGGGCTGGCTACACCTTC | . | TRBJ1-2 | TRBV5-6 | TRBD1
CASSSQETQYF | TGTGCCAGCAGCTCACAAGAGACCCAGTACTTC | . | TRBJ2-5 | TRBV11-2 | .
CASSLEAGTDTQYF | TGCGCCAGCAGCTTGGAGGCGGGTACAGATACGCAGTATTTT | . | TRBJ2-3 | TRBV5-1 | .
CASSLIQGYEAFF | TGTGCCAGCAGCTTGATCCAGGGGTATGAAGCTTTCTTT | . | TRBJ1-1 | TRBV5-6 | .
CASSIGSNYGYTF | TGTGCCAGTAGTATTGGCAGTAACTATGGCTACACCTTC | once | TRBJ1-2 | TRBV19 | .
CASRTPGQGHGYTF | TGCGCCAGCAGAACACCAGGACAGGGGCACGGCTACACCTTC | . | TRBJ1-2 | TRBV5-1 | TRBD1
CAIRGRDTEAFF | TGTGCCATCAGGGGGCGAGATACTGAAGCTTTCTTT | . | TRBJ1-1 | TRBV27 | TRBD1
CASSPVSGGTEAFF | TGTGCCAGCAGCCCGGTTTCAGGGGGCACTGAAGCTTTCTTT | . | TRBJ1-1 | TRBV3-1/TRBV3-2 | TRBD1
CASSINRDRNYGYTF | TGCGCCAGCAGTATAAACAGGGACCGCAACTATGGCTACACCTTC | . | TRBJ1-2 | TRBV5-1 | .
CASSLAYTEAFF | TGTGCCAGCAGCTTGGCCTACACTGAAGCTTTCTTT | . | TRBJ1-1 | TRBV5-8 | .
CASSYSRSGGSPLHF | TGTGCCAGCAGTTACTCGAGATCCGGGGGGTCACCCCTCCACTTT | . | TRBJ1-6 | TRBV6-2/TRBV6-3 | .
CATSRASGAIGETQYF | TGTGCCACCAGCAGAGCTTCAGGGGCTATTGGAGAGACCCAGTACTTC | . | TRBJ2-5 | TRBV15 | .
CASSLGQLLGYGYTF | TGTGCCAGCAGCTTGGGACAGTTGCTTGGCTATGGCTACACCTTC | . | TRBJ1-2 | TRBV5-6 | .
CASTKTGGYGYTF | TGTGCCAGTACCAAGACAGGGGGCTATGGCTACACCTTC | . | TRBJ1-2 | TRBV19 | TRBD1
CASSRTGKSEKLFF | TGTGCCAGCAGCCGGACAGGGAAATCTGAAAAACTGTTTTTT | . | TRBJ1-4 | TRBV5-6 | TRBD1
CASSLPPGTQYF | TGTGCCAGCAGCCTCCCGCCCGGGACCCAGTACTTC | . | TRBJ2-5 | TRBV3-1/TRBV3-2 | .
CASSAVLAGRDTQYF | TGTGCCAGCAGCGCCGTACTAGCGGGGCGGGATACGCAGTATTTT | . | TRBJ2-3 | TRBV7-9 | TRBD2
CASSHHRDRLTNTGELFF | TGTGCCAGCAGCCACCACCGGGACAGGCTAACGAACACCGGGGAGCTGTTTTTT | once | TRBJ2-2 | TRBV14 | TRBD1
CASSFRRAGGFPRNTIYF | TGTGCCAGCAGTTTCCGTCGGGCAGGGGGCTTTCCTAGAAACACCATATATTTT | . | TRBJ1-3 | TRBV28 | TRBD1
CAVRPQGNTGELFF | TGTGCCGTTCGTCCCCAGGGAAACACCGGGGAGCTGTTTTTT | . | TRBJ2-2 | TRBV6-5 | .
CASSRTGGGDGYTF | TGTGCCAGCAGCCGAACAGGGGGCGGAGATGGCTACACCTTC | . | TRBJ1-2 | TRBV2 | TRBD1
CASSPPGHQETQYF | TGTGCCAGCAGCCCCCCCGGTCATCAAGAGACCCAGTACTTC | . | TRBJ2-5 | TRBV6-5 | .
CASSDQGVYGYTF | TGTGCCAGCAGTGATCAGGGGGTCTATGGCTACACCTTC | . | TRBJ1-2 | TRBV2 | TRBD1
CASSYAGQRNSGYTF | TGTGCCAGCAGTTACGCGGGACAGAGGAATTCCGGCTACACCTTC | . | TRBJ1-2 | TRBV6-2/TRBV6-3 | TRBD1
CASSFDRGNSNQPQHF | TGTGCCAGCAGTTTTGACAGGGGCAATAGCAATCAGCCCCAGCATTTT | . | TRBJ1-5 | TRBV2 | TRBD1
CASSPAGRVNQPQHF | TGTGCCAGCTCACCAGCAGGCAGGGTCAATCAGCCCCAGCATTTT | once | TRBJ1-5 | TRBV18 | .
CASSFTGQAAETQYF | TGTGCCAGCAGCTTTACTGGACAGGCGGCGGAGACCCAGTACTTC | once | TRBJ2-5 | TRBV7-2 | TRBD1
CASSATLAGGPETQYF | TGTGCCAGCTCAGCAACACTAGCGGGGGGGCCGGAGACCCAGTACTTC | . | TRBJ2-5 | TRBV18 | TRBD2
CASSETAFGLDTEAFF | TGTGCCAGCAGTGAGACAGCCTTTGGGTTGGACACTGAAGCTTTCTTT | . | TRBJ1-1 | TRBV6-4 | .
CASQGRNTGELFF | TGCGCCAGCCAGGGGAGGAACACCGGGGAGCTGTTTTTT | . | TRBJ2-2 | TRBV23-1 | .